The TCR beta chain under discussion was sequenced for a study of cytomegalovirus exposure and HLA in healthy donors. A word on this clone: The antigen is undetermined.

Study-level findings and limits: Most TCR sequences proved rare, with some public TCRs found in many donors. Prior analysis indicated that the majority of TCR beta V segments exhibited productivity approximately 90% or approximately 30% of the time. Later analysis suggested links between common viral pathogens and several top significant clusters.

It was with 60 Vbeta and 13 Jbeta primers that the PCR ran. Libraries were prepared by immunoSEQ multiplex PCR; TCRdb keeps only in-frame clonotypes and omits some of them. The repertoire has roughly 120,000 clones, under 85% of them found once; the top ten carry roughly 4.4%. CDR3 length: 15 amino acids. The germline V and J ends were trimmed by 4 bases and 6 bases, with 16 bases remaining between them. The germline V gene has CDR1 SEHNR and CDR2 FQNEAQ (reference sequence). This clonotype was obtained from a young man in good health and CMV-seropositive. The sequencing sample was made of PBMCs. The rearrangement uses TRBV7-9 and TRBJ2-1; D not certain. The chain's CDR3 is CASSSLRRGGNEQFF. The CDR3 DNA sequence: TGTGCCAGCAGCTCGCTTAGGAGAGGCGGCAATGAGCAGTTCTTC.